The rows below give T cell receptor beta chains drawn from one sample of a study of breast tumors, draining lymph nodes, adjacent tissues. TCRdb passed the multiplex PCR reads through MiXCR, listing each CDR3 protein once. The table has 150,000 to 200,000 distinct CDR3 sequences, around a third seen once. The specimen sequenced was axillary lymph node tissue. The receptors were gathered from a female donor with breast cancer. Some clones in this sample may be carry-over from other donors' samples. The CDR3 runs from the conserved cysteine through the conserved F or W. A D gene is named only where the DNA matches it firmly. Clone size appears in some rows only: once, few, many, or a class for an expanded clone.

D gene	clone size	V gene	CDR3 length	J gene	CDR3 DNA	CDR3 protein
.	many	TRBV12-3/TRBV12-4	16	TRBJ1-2	TGTGCCAGCAGTTTCCTCAACATCGGTCCAATGGGTGGCTACACCTTC	CASSFLNIGPMGGYTF
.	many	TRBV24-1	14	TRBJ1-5	TGTGCCAGCCTCCGGGGGGGCCGCAATCAGCCCCAGCATTTT	CASLRGGRNQPQHF
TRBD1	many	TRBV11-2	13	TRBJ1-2	TGTGCCAGCAGCTGGGGACAGACCTATGGCTACACCTTC	CASSWGQTYGYTF
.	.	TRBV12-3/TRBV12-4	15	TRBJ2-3	TGTGCCAGCAGTTTGGCGGGACAGCAAGCAGATACGCAGTATTTT	CASSLAGQQADTQYF
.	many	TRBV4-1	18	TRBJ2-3	TGCGCCAGCAGCCAAGAACCCCAAGGGATCACTGGGACAGATACGCAGTATTTT	CASSQEPQGITGTDTQYF
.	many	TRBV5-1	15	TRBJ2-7	TGCGCCAGCAGCGTTACTCCGGAATTTGCCTACGAGCAGTACTTC	CASSVTPEFAYEQYF
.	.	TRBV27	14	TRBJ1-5	TGTGCCAGCAGTCCAAACAGGGGCAATCAGCCCCAGCATTTT	CASSPNRGNQPQHF
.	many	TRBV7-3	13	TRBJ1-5	TGTGCCAGCAGCTTAACGAAGGGTCAGCCCCAGCATTTT	CASSLTKGQPQHF
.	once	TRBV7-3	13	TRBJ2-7	TGTGCCAGCAGCATAGCGGATCCCTACGAGCAGTACTTC	CASSIADPYEQYF
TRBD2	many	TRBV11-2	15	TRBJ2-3	TGTGCCAGCAGCTCCACTAGCGGGATCGCAGATACGCAGTATTTT	CASSSTSGIADTQYF
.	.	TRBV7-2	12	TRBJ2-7	TGTGCCAGCAGCATGGACTTCTACGAGCAGTACTTC	CASSMDFYEQYF
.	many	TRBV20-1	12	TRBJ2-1	TGCAGTGCAGGACCACAGGGCGCTGAGCAGTTCTTC	CSAGPQGAEQFF
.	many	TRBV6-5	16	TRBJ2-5	TGTGCCAGCAGTTACTCGAATGGCGGGGACGGAGAGACCCAGTACTTC	CASSYSNGGDGETQYF
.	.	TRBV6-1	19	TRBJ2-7	TGTGCCAGCAGTCCCCGCCTAGCGCAAGACAGCAAGGTTCCATACGAGCAGTACTTC	CASSPRLAQDSKVPYEQYF
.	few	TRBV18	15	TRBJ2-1	TGTGCCAGCTCACGAATCGGTAGCGGATCCAATGAGCAGTTCTTC	CASSRIGSGSNEQFF
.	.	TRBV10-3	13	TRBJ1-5	TGTGCCATCAGTTTTAAAGGGGGGCAGCCCCAGCATTTT	CAISFKGGQPQHF
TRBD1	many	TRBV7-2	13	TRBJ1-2	TGTGCCAGCAGCTCCCAGGGGGCAGGTGGCTACACCTTC	CASSSQGAGGYTF
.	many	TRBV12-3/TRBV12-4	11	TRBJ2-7	TGTGCCAGCAGTATTACCTACGAGCAGTACTTC	CASSITYEQYF
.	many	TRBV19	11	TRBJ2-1	TGTGCCAGTAGTGGGGGGTTCGAACAGTTCTTC	CASSGGFEQFF
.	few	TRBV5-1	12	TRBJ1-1	TGCGCCAGTTCGTCTGGGAACACTGAAGCTTTCTTT	CASSSGNTEAFF
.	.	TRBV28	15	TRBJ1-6	TGTGCCAGCAGCCTTGCCGGGACCCATAATTCACCCCTCCACTTT	CASSLAGTHNSPLHF
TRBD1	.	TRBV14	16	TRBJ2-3	TGTGCCAGCAGCCTCGACGGGACAGGGAACACAGATACGCAGTATTTT	CASSLDGTGNTDTQYF
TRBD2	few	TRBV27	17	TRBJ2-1	TGTGCCAGCAGTTATATAGGGAGCGGGGGGTCCATCAATGAGCAGTTCTTC	CASSYIGSGGSINEQFF
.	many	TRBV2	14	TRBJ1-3	TGTGCCAGCAGGAGGGACATCTCTGGAAACACCATATATTTT	CASRRDISGNTIYF
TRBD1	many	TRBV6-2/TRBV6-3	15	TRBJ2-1	TGTGCCAGCAGGTCCGACAGGGTCTCCTACAATGAGCAGTTCTTC	CASRSDRVSYNEQFF
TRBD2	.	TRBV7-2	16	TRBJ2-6	TGTGCCAGCAGCTCACAGTTACTAGCGGGAGGCAACGTCCTGACTTTC	CASSSQLLAGGNVLTF
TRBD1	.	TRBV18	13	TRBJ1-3	TGTGCCAGCGTCCAGGGGGCTGGAAACACCATATATTTT	CASVQGAGNTIYF
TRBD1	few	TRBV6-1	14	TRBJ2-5	TGTGCCAGCAACACCCCAGGGGGCGAAGAGACCCAGTACTTC	CASNTPGGEETQYF
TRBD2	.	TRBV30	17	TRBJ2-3	TGTGCCTGGAGTGTACTTCTAGCGGGAGTAGTCACAGATACGCAGTATTTT	CAWSVLLAGVVTDTQYF
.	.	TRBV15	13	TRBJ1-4	TGTGCCTCCAGCAGAGTAGGGGAGGAGGAACTGCTTTTT	CASSRVGEEELLF